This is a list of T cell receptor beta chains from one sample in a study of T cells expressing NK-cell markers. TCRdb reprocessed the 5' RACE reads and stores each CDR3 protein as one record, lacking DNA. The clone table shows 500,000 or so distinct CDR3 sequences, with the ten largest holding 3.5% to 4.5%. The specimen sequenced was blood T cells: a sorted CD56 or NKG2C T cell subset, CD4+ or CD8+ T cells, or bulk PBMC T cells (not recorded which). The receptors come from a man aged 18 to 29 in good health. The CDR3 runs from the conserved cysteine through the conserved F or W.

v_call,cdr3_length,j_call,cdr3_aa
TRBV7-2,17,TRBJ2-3,CASSLGLAGASTDTQYF
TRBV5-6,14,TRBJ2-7,CASSWRRGKIEQYF
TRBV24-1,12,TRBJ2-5,CATSDLGQTQYF
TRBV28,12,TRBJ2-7,CASSTGPLEQYF
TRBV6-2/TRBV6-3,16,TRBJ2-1,CASSYSKPRPYNEQFF
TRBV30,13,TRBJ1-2,CAWSESGNYGYTF
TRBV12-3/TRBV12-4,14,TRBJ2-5,CASDGPRHRETQYF
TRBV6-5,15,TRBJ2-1,CASSLLGITHNEQFF
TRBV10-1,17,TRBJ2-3,CASSFLAGEGSTDTQYF
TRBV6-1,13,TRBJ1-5,CASSDLGDQPQHF
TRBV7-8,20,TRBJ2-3,CASSPYWKTSGFSSTDTQYF
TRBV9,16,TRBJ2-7,CASATKTEGRGNEQYF
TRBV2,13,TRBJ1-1,CASGQGLGTEAFF
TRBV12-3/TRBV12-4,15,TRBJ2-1,CASSLSGSNLNEQFF
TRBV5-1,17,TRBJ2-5,CASSSSNAPGGQETQYF
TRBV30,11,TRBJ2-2,CAWTPAGELFF
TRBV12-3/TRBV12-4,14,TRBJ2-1,CASSLTNTRSEQFF
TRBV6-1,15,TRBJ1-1,CASSEGEVYGREAFF
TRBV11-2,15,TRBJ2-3,CASSPGQVGTDTQYF
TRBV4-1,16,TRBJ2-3,CASSGGAGDDADTQYF
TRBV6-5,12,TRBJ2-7,CASTSGTPEQYF
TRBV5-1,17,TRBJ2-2,CASSLVRPGTTAGELFF
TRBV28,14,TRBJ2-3,CASGGGGHTDTQYF
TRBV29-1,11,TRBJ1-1,CSVEEVFEAFF
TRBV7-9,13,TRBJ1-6,CASSTGLNSPLHF
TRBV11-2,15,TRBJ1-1,CASSRRDRGSPEAFF
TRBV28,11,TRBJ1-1,CASSTPVEAFF
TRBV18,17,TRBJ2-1,CASSPPFWDRDTNEQFF
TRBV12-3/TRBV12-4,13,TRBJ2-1,CAAGGAANNEQFF
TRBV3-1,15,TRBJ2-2,CASSQDLTRAGELFF
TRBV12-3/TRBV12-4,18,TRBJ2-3,CASSLGRTSGVSTDTQYF
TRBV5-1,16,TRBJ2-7,CASSLGWTVSSYEQYF
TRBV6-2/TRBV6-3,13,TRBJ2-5,CASTRRGLETQYF
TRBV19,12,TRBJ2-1,CASSIKQGERFF
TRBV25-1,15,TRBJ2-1,CASSDVSGGYNEQFF
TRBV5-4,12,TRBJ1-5,CASSLDAQPQHF
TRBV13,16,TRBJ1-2,CASSLVREQRPGGYTF
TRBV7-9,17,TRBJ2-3,CASSPTRTSGSADTQYF
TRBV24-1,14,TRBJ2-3,CATSDRTWGDTQYF
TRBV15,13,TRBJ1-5,CATSISSNQPQHF
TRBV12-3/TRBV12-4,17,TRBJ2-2,CASRREASGRYTGELFF
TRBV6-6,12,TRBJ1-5,CASTPGNQPQHF